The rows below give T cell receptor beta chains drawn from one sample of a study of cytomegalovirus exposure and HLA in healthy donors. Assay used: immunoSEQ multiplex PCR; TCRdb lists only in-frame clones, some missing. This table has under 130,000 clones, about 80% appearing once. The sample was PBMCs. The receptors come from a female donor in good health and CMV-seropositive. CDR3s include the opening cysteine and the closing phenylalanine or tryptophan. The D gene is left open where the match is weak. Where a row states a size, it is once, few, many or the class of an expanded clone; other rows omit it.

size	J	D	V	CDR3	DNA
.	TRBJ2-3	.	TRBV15	CATSRDLVLEAVTSTDTQYF	TGTGCCACCAGCAGAGATCTCGTCCTGGAGGCAGTTACTAGCACAGATACGCAGTATTTT
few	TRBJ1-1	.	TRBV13	CASSRTIGERWSEAFF	TGTGCCAGCAGCCGAACCATAGGGGAAAGGTGGTCTGAAGCTTTCTTT
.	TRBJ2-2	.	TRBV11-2	CASSQQSGAGELFF	TGTGCCAGCAGCCAACAGTCGGGGGCCGGGGAGCTGTTTTTT
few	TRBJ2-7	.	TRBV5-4	CASSSGRDTYEQYF	TGTGCCAGCAGCAGCGGTCGCGACACTTACGAGCAGTACTTC
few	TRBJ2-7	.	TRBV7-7	CASSQGRTYEQYF	TGTGCTAGCAGCCAGGGGCGGACCTACGAGCAGTACTTC
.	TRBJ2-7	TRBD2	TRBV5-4	CASSLGLAGGSFYEQYF	TGTGCCAGCAGCTTGGGACTAGCGGGGGGATCCTTCTACGAGCAGTACTTC
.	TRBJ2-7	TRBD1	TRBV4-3	CASSQESRTGYEQYF	TGCGCCAGCAGCCAAGAATCCCGGACAGGGTACGAGCAGTACTTC
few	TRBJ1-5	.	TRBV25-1	CASSELATAGQPQHF	TGTGCCAGCAGTGAATTGGCAACAGCGGGTCAGCCCCAGCATTTT
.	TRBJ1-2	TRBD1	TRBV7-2	CASTLDRGTYGYTF	TGTGCCAGCACCCTGGACAGGGGAACCTATGGCTACACCTTC
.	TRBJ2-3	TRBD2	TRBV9	CASSVSGARSDTQYF	TGTGCCAGCAGCGTAAGCGGGGCGCGATCAGATACGCAGTATTTT
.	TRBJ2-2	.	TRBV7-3	CASSLSVATGELFF	TGTGCCAGCAGCTTATCAGTAGCCACCGGGGAGCTGTTTTTT
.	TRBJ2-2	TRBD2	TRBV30	CACLAGGGTGELFF	TGTGCCTGCTTAGCGGGAGGGGGGACCGGGGAGCTGTTTTTT
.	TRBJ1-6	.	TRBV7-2	CASRAGSSSYNSPLHF	TGTGCCAGCAGGGCCGGGAGTAGCTCCTATAATTCACCCCTCCACTTT